The 4 T cell receptor beta chains below all came from one sample that was sequenced in a study of blood T cell repertoires in COVID-19. Profiling relied on immunoSEQ multiplex PCR, and the TCRdb table lists in-frame clones only, not all of them. The repertoire holds roughly 150,000 clones, with 75% to 90% as singletons. Source material: peripheral blood. The receptors come from a man aged 18 to 29 with COVID-19, enrolled during active disease.

The V call is TRBV7-3, the J call TRBJ2-1; D remains unclear. This CDR3 region has 13 residues. Germline assignment: CDR1 SGHTA and CDR2 FQGTGA. Trimming left V 4 bases short and J 6 bases short, with 10 bases between. The CDR3 nucleotides read TGTGCCAGCAGCTCACGTCGAGGCAATGAGCAGTTCTTC. Translating it yields CASSSRRGNEQFF. The full variable domain, completed using reference TRBV7-3 and TRBJ2-1, is GAGVSQTPSNKVTEKGKYVELRCDPISGHTALYWYRQSLGQGPEFLIYFQGTGAADDSGLPNDRFFAVRPEGSVSTLKIQRTERGDSAVYLCASSSRRGNEQFFGPGTRLTVL.

The V and J genes are TRBV12-5 and TRBJ2-2, with D perhaps matching TRBD1 (5 bases). V lost 1 base and J 1 base, leaving 7 bases between the germline ends. Germline assignment: CDR1 LGHNT and CDR2 FRNRAP. The CDR3 length is 15 residues. CDR3 nucleotide sequence: TGTGCTAGTGGTTTGGCGACAGTGAACACCGGGGAGCTGTTTTTT. Translation gives CASGLATVNTGELFF. The entire variable domain, with the rest obtained from reference TRBV12-5 and TRBJ2-2, is as follows: DARVTQTPRHKVTEMGQEVTMRCQPILGHNTVFWYRQTMMQGLELLAYFRNRAPLDDSGMPKDRFSAEMPDATLATLKIQPSEPRDSAVYFCASGLATVNTGELFFGEGSRLTVL.

The J gene is TRBJ2-3, the V gene TRBV27; 9 nucleotides line up with TRBD1. J lost 8 bases, V lost 7 bases, and 10 bases had no gene match. The CDR3 totals 14 residues. The germline gives CDR1 MNHEY, CDR2 SMNVEV (reference sequence). The CDR3 is CASTGQGPTGTQYF. CDR3 in DNA: TGTGCCAGCACGGGACAGGGCCCCACCGGTACGCAGTATTTT.

The V gene is TRBV28, the J gene TRBJ1-6; no clear D gene. Per germline, CDR1 MDHEN and CDR2 SYDVKM. CDR3 length: 14 amino acids. V was clipped by 5 bases and J by 9 bases, with 14 bases between them. CDR3 sequence reads: CASSPTYESSPLHF. DNA for the CDR3: TGTGCCAGCAGTCCCACTTACGAGTCTTCACCCCTCCACTTT.